Below are 10 T cell receptor beta chains sequenced from a single sample in a study of T cells in women clearing cervical HPV infection (dated by TCRdb to 2016 to 2019). The receptor library was made with the immunoSEQ multiplex PCR assay. Here the immuneACCESS table is served through TCRdb, limited to in-frame sequences with V and J called. Missing clones are a known gap in these copies; in checked studies unresolved V genes cover under half, and the rest lacks a known reason. This sample's table has entries for 30,000 to 45,000 clones. The top ten hold approximately 3.7% of the sample. The sample was blood buffy coat. The source of these receptors is a woman aged 18 to 69 with a cervical HPV16 infection that either progressed to CIN3+ or cleared (not recorded which).

As concerns this clone: The read terminates 3 residues ahead of where the CDR3 ends, so the germline J gene completes it. The gene calls are TRBV11-2 and TRBJ2-7; a weak D match, TRBD1 (6 bases). The germline CDR1 and CDR2 sequences are SGHAT and FQNNGV. Trimming stripped 1 base from V and 0 bases from J, with 7 bases between. CDR3 length: 14 amino acids. The CDR3 spells CASSLGTDSYEQYF. CDR3 DNA (partial): TGTGCCAGCAGCTTAGGGACAGACTCCTACGAG.

A remark on this clone: The CDR3 extends 3 residues past the end of the read, so its final part is completed from the germline J gene. The chain carries TRBV29-1 and TRBJ1-2; TRBD1 agrees at 7 bases. Germline CDR1 SQVTM, CDR2 ANQGSEA. This CDR3 contains 14 residues. With 5 bases clipped from V and 2 bases from J, the junction kept 8 bases outside the gene matches. CDR3: CSVPTGTANYGYTF. The CDR3 DNA, read in part, is TGCAGCGTTCCGACCGGGACAGCCAACTATGGC. Using reference TRBV29-1 and TRBJ1-2 for the parts outside the CDR3, the full variable domain is SAVISQKPSRDICQRGTSLTIQCQVDSQVTMMFWYRQQPGQSLTLIATANQGSEATYESGFVIDKFPISRPNLTFSTLTVSNMSPEDSSIYLCSVPTGTANYGYTFGSGTRLTVV.

Of note for this clone: The sequence runs out 3 residues before the end of the CDR3; the remainder is reconstructed from the germline J gene. The chain links TRBV10-3 to TRBJ2-1, with 7 bases aligning to TRBD1. The CDR3 runs to 14 residues. Trimming cost V 0 bases and J 6 bases; bases outside gene matches: 2. Germline CDR1 is ENHRY and CDR2 is SYGVKD. CDR3 protein: CAISESRTGNEQFF. CDR3 bases read: TGTGCCATCAGTGAGTCGAGGACAGGCAATGAG.

Its frequency marks this clone as medium-sized. The sequenced fragment ends 3 residues before the CDR3 boundary, so the rest is inferred from the germline J gene. The chain is built from TRBV4-1 and TRBJ2-7; TRBD2 matches 9 bases. CDR1 and CDR2 from the germline V gene are MGHRA and YSYEKL. The ends lost 1 base at V and 1 base at J; junction bases unmatched: 2. This CDR3 has 15 residues. The CDR3 protein is CASSQGGLASYEQYF. The covered CDR3 bases are TGCGCCAGCAGCCAAGGGGGACTAGCTTCCTACGAG.

Of note for this clone: With the read ending 3 residues before the CDR3 end, the germline J gene is used to fill in that end. The J gene is TRBJ2-1, the V gene TRBV20-1; TRBD2 matches 11 bases. CDR3 size: 20 residues. The V gene end was trimmed by 0 bases and the J gene end by 3 bases; junction bases not matched to a gene: 16. Germline CDR1 reads DFQATT; CDR2 reads SNEGSKA (reference sequence). Incomplete CDR3 DNA: TGCAGTGCTAGAGATAAGCTAGCGGGAGGTACGGTTCTCCACTACAATGAG. Translated, it gives CSARDKLAGGTVLHYNE. The CDR3 in full is CSARDKLAGGTVLHYNEQFF.

About this clone itself: The CDR3 is cut off 3 residues early in the read; its end comes from the germline J gene. The chain is built from TRBV7-7 and TRBJ2-3, with 8 bases matching TRBD2. This CDR3 has 15 residues. CDR1 is SSHAT, CDR2 FNYEAQ, per germline (reference sequence). V dropped 5 bases and J dropped 5; count of bases not matched to a gene: 9. CDR3 bases read: TGTGCCAGCAGCCGAGGGGGGCTAGCGGGAGATACG. This encodes CASSRGGLAGDT. The complete CDR3 reads CASSRGGLAGDTQYF.

As concerns this clone: The CDR3 end lies 3 residues beyond the end of the read and is filled in from the germline J gene. Other nucleotide sequences in the sample specify the same CDR3. The V gene is TRBV30, the J gene TRBJ1-3; the match to TRBD1 covers 9 bases. The V segment lost 0 bases and the J segment 4 bases; nucleotides outside the gene matches: 4. CDR3 size: 15 residues. The germline gives CDR1 GTSNPN, CDR2 SVGIG (reference sequence). CDR3 sequence reads: CAWSVGDRAGNTIYF. Partial CDR3 DNA: TGTGCCTGGAGTGTGGGGGACAGGGCCGGAAACACC.

Comment on this clone: The read terminates 3 residues before the CDR3 end, so the remaining end is supplied by the germline J gene. The chain employs TRBV20-1 and TRBJ2-5, with a weak D call TRBD2 (5 bases). Trimming left V 8 bases short and J 2 bases short, with 15 bases between. This CDR3 is built from 13 residues. The germline V gene has CDR1 DFQATT and CDR2 SNEGSKA (reference sequence). The CDR3 is CSPRRALQETQYF. The CDR3 bases that were read are TGCAGTCCCCGGCGGGCCTTACAAGAGACC.

Remarks on this clone: The read falls 3 residues short of the CDR3 end, and the missing part is taken from the germline J gene. The chain employs TRBV6-2 or TRBV6-3 and TRBJ1-2; D call uncertain. Germline V gene sequence: CDR1 MNHEY, CDR2 SVGEGT. The CDR3 is 12 amino acids. Incomplete CDR3 DNA: TGTGCCAGCAGCTCGTTAGCTCAAGGC. Protein product: CASSSLAQG. Given in full, the CDR3 is CASSSLAQGYTF.

CDR3 sequence reads: CAWSGLYEQYF. CDR3 DNA, as far as it was read: TGTGCCTGGAGCGGACTCTACGAG. V usage is TRBV30 and J usage is TRBJ2-7; weak D call: TRBD2 (5 bases). The missing CDR3 end, 3 residues past where the read stops, is filled in from the germline J gene. The CDR3 has 11 amino acids. V dropped 3 bases and J dropped 3 bases, with 6 bases sitting between them. Looked up from germline, CDR1 is GTSNPN and CDR2 is SVGIG (reference sequence).